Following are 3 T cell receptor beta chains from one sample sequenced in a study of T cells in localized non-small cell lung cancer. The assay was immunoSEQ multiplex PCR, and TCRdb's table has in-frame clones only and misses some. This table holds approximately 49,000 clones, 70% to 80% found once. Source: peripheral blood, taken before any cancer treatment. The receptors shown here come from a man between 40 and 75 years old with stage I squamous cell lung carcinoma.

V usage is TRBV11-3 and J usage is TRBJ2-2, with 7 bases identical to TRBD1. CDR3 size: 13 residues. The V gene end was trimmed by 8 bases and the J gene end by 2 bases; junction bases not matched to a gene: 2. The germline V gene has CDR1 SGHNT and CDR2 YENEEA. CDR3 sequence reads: CASGQENTGELFF. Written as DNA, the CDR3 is TGTGCCAGCGGACAGGAAAACACCGGGGAGCTGTTTTTT.

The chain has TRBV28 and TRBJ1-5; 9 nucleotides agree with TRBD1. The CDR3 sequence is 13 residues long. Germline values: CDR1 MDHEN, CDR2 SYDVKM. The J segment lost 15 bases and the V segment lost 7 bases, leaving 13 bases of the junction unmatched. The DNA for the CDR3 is TGTGCCAGCACCCCCTTGAGACAGGGGGACCGGCATTTT. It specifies CASTPLRQGDRHF.

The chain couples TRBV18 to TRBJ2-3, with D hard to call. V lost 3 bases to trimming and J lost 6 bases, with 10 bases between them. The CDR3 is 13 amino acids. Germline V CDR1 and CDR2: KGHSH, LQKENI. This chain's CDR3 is CASSPPMLDTQYF. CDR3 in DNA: TGTGCCAGCTCACCGCCAATGCTGGATACGCAGTATTTT. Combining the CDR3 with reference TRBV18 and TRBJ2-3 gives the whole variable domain NAGVMQNPRHLVRRRGQEARLRCSPMKGHSHVYWYRQLPEEGLKFMVYLQKENIIDESGMPKERFSAEFPKEGPSILRIQQVVRGDSAAYFCASSPPMLDTQYFGPGTRLTVL.